This note documents a single T cell receptor beta chain sequence. It has no known antigen specificity. Base qualities were left out, and no much larger clone turns up one base away. Inclusive of the bounding cysteine and phenylalanine, the CDR3 is 14 residues long. Left in the record is the CDR3 DNA by itself, 42 bases read in frame from the first base. Per the germline V gene, SNHLY is the CDR1 and FYNNEI is the CDR2. Compared with germline, V lacks 6 bases and J lacks 0 bases; bases without a gene match: 2. This specimen's time point label, interpreted: baseline before first vaccination. Vaccinee samples came from UK trials COV001 and COV002, including a single-blind randomized controlled phase 2/3 trial of AZD1222 (ChAdOx1 nCoV-19) in healthy adults. Trial participant PBMC samples were collected at day 0 and day 28 after the second dose for TCRbeta chain sequencing. The sample comes from a study of T cell responses to AZD1222 COVID-19 vaccine (dated by TCRdb to the early 2020s). With respect to the entire study: Because spike-specific TCR depth and breadth did not differ between the two schedules, AZD1222 recipients who got a second dose at roughly 4 weeks were pooled with those who got a second dose at roughly 12 weeks. TCR sequencing was performed for 230 to 250 trial participants, of whom about 210 were given two doses of AZD1222 and 26 were given two doses of MenACWY control vaccine. Trial participants were enrolled into age subgroups of 18-55, 56-69 and 70-plus years, which contained around 140, 26 and 57 TCR-sequenced participants, respectively. Overall study outcomes, separate from this receptor: Conclusions about previously exposed vaccinees are limited because only six or seven AZD1222 recipients were SARS-CoV-2 seropositive at baseline. The 56-69-year group was small, and its depth increase did not reach significance, likely because of low power. Reportedly, almost half of the unique spike-specific TCRs recognized epitopes lying outside the regions that are mutated in the B.1.351 and B.1.1.7 variants. Participants were mostly white British and included more females than males, and it was suggested by the authors that clonal diversity may have been underestimated. After two AZD1222 doses, both the breadth and the depth of spike-specific TCRs were significantly higher than at day 0 and than in MenACWY recipients. Because no day 14 peak-response samples were available, repertoires were characterized only after the peak T cell response. CD4 TCRs associated with the vaccine covered the entire spike protein, and the dominant responses were in regions 160-218 and 743-854.

The CDR3 regions of human TCRbeta chains were analyzed by immunosequencing. Per the original workflow: Repertoire TCRs were checked for matches against a reference library of SARS-CoV-2-specific TCRs that had been generated using the MIRA antigen-specificity platform. Breadth meant the fraction of unique TCRs that were SARS-CoV-2-associated, whereas depth meant the fraction of total T cells that were SARS-CoV-2-associated. Using the MIRA data, each spike-specific TCR was mapped to the spike region that the TCR reacts to and placed in a CD4 or CD8 class. Log10-transformed breadth and depth values were compared by one-way ANOVA with Sidak's multiple comparisons tests. Not all clones reach the TCRdb copy of this immuneACCESS table, which keeps in-frame sequences only. Checked studies attribute under half of the gap to unresolved V genes and leave the rest unexplained. The DNA was the basis for D and trimming; V, J and clone size are from that table. This sample gives roughly 100,000 clones in total; approximately 86% of them show up just once. The biggest ten clones account for around 5% of the sample.

The TCR comes from an adult in good health. Recombination linked TRBV2 to TRBJ1-3; 7 bases in the junction line up with TRBD1. This specimen consisted of peripheral blood, obtained on day 0 of AZD1222 vaccination. Here is the DNA: TGTGCCAGCAGGGGACAGATCTCTGGAAACACCATATATTTT. Translated, it reads CASRGQISGNTIYF.